A selection of T cell receptor beta chains follows, all from one sample in a study of cytomegalovirus exposure and HLA in healthy donors. Clones were sequenced by immunoSEQ multiplex PCR, and TCRdb holds only the in-frame ones, with some missing. The sample lists 120,000 to 150,000 clones; over 60% were seen once. Sequences were obtained from PBMCs. Receptors were obtained from a man in his forties in good health and CMV-seropositive. CDR3s include the opening cysteine and the closing phenylalanine or tryptophan. The listing skips clone size in some rows; elsewhere it reads once, few, many or a size class.

13	NA	TRBJ1-2	TRBV5-1	CASSPETGYGYTF
15	NA	TRBJ1-2	TRBV2	CASSAVQGRYYGYTF
17	once	TRBJ1-5	TRBV19	CASSPRRLSGLNQPQHF
14	NA	TRBJ1-5	TRBV19	CAGSRDTSNQPQHF
15	NA	TRBJ2-7	TRBV18	CASSPGRTGISEQYF
14	NA	TRBJ2-5	TRBV7-2	CASSLEYRGETQYF
13	NA	TRBJ2-4	TRBV29-1	CSVGTPAKNIQYF
15	once	TRBJ1-5	TRBV2	CASNKGPTPGQPQHF
14	NA	TRBJ1-2	TRBV5-1	CASSLDTGGGGYTF
12	NA	TRBJ2-7	TRBV11-2	CASSGQSVEQYF
16	NA	TRBJ2-7	TRBV5-6	CASSLIGTGGSYEQYF
13	NA	TRBJ1-1	TRBV29-1	CSVEGRMNTEAFF
14	NA	TRBJ2-7	TRBV6-1	CASSAPTDRNEQYF
14	NA	TRBJ1-2	TRBV10-2	CASSRDRGSYGYTF
12	NA	TRBJ2-5	TRBV5-6	CASSPGQETQYF
15	NA	TRBJ2-1	TRBV5-4	CASSRTSGSLDEQFF
14	NA	TRBJ2-7	TRBV27	CASTIRFGAYEQYF
17	NA	TRBJ2-5	TRBV11-3	CASSLDSRLAGSETQYF
15	NA	TRBJ1-5	TRBV7-2	CASSLADRGNQPQHF
15	NA	TRBJ1-1	TRBV18	CASSPGQARNTEAFF
15	NA	TRBJ2-7	TRBV10-3	CAISNRDRGTYEQYF
12	NA	TRBJ1-1	TRBV19	CASSIRDTEAFF
17	NA	TRBJ2-3	TRBV7-8	CASSLIPGGSLTDTQYF
20	NA	TRBJ1-4	TRBV4-1	CASSQTTGTERISTNEKLFF
15	few	TRBJ2-7	TRBV6-1	CASSDMTSGRNEQYF
13	NA	TRBJ2-7	TRBV11-3	CASSSPTGVGQYF
17	NA	TRBJ2-3	TRBV13	CASSPRLAGGGTDTQYF
14	NA	TRBJ1-5	TRBV30	CAWSDGQGSQPQHF
18	NA	TRBJ2-2	TRBV9	CASSVEGWGVTKAGELFF
11	NA	TRBJ1-2	TRBV30	CAWSNSYGYTF
14	NA	TRBJ1-1	TRBV28	CASRGGRLTGEAFF
18	NA	TRBJ2-7	TRBV30	CAWSPETPNSGGGYEQYF
14	NA	TRBJ2-7	TRBV6-5	CASSYGQGSYEQYF
14	NA	TRBJ2-3	TRBV2	CASEAGGTTDTQYF
11	NA	TRBJ2-5	TRBV20-1	CSANNRDRQYF
15	once	TRBJ1-3	TRBV9	CASSPQSRAGNTIYF
16	NA	TRBJ2-1	TRBV15	CATSTGTGGSYNEQFF
16	few	TRBJ1-2	TRBV5-1	CASSFGGRTGNYGYTF
13	NA	TRBJ1-2	TRBV27	CASREQGAGGYTF
12	NA	TRBJ2-2	TRBV28	CASSFGGGELFF
13	NA	TRBJ2-5	TRBV7-9	CASSSGGGGTQYF
15	NA	TRBJ2-7	TRBV7-9	CASSLGMVSSYEQYF
14	once	TRBJ2-3	TRBV5-6	CASSFRANADTQYF
14	NA	TRBJ1-1	TRBV15	CATSSGSGYAEAFF
12	NA	TRBJ2-7	TRBV2	CASRTGGLEQYF
13	NA	TRBJ2-1	TRBV27	CASSLLLASEQFF
16	NA	TRBJ1-4	TRBV30	CACHRTGTKRGEKLFF
13	NA	TRBJ1-2	TRBV28	CASSSPAGKDDTF
16	NA	TRBJ2-7	TRBV6-1	CASSASTSGDYNEQYF
13	NA	TRBJ1-2	TRBV7-9	CSSSSGQNYGYTF
14	NA	TRBJ1-4	TRBV9	CASSVRGRGEKLFF
14	NA	TRBJ2-3	TRBV30	CAWTLLRGTDTQYF
13	NA	TRBJ1-1	TRBV5-4	CASRRQANTEAFF
11	NA	TRBJ2-4	TRBV20-1	CSAKPSHIQYF
14	NA	TRBJ2-5	TRBV2	CASQTSGPWETQYF
16	NA	TRBJ2-2	TRBV7-7	CASSPTGGAQTGELFF
17	NA	TRBJ2-5	TRBV19	CASSMVGSGRALKTQYF
15	NA	TRBJ2-4	TRBV5-3	CARSPRLAGRNIQYF
14	NA	TRBJ2-7	TRBV15	CATSRGGGSYEQYF
12	once	TRBJ1-1	TRBV19	CASSAQYTEAFF